This T cell receptor (beta chain) was recovered during a study of T cell responses to AZD1222 COVID-19 vaccine. The trim removed 5 bases at V and 3 bases at J, leaving 9 bases unmatched. CDR1 MDHEN and CDR2 SYDVKM come from the germline V gene. There are 16 residues in the CDR3. Assay used: immunoSEQ multiplex PCR; TCRdb lists only in-frame clones, some missing. The sample shows 100,000 to 150,000 clones, around 90% of them seen only once. This TCR came from an adult in good health. The rearrangement uses TRBV28 and TRBJ2-1; TRBD2 matches 8 bases. The sequencing used peripheral blood, collected on day 0 of AZD1222 vaccination. In nucleotides, the CDR3 is TGTGCCAGCAGTGAACCCGGGACTAGTAACTACAATGAGCAGTTCTTC. Encoded protein: CASSEPGTSNYNEQFF.